The 21 T cell receptor beta chains below were found in one sample sequenced in a study of T cell repertoires in cytomegalovirus infection. TCRdb called the reads again in MiXCR, with one record for every CDR3 protein. The data contain around 440,000 distinct CDR3 sequences, 11% of them singletons. The sequenced sample consisted of PBMCs. The receptor source for this set is a human donor in good health (CMV status not recorded). Some clones in this sample may be carry-over from other donors' samples.

This clonotype was seen many times. The DNA for the CDR3 is TGCAGTGCTGCCGGGGATAGCACAGATACGCAGTATTTT. Residues: CSAAGDSTDTQYF. The chain has TRBV20-1 and TRBJ2-3; weak D call: TRBD2 (5 bases). Germline CDR1 is DFQATT and CDR2 is SNEGSKA (reference sequence). V lost 5 bases, J lost 0 bases, and 9 bases lay in between. The CDR3 sequence is 13 residues long.

In its sample, this clonotype was seen many times. The chain is built from TRBV6-5 and TRBJ2-2; D remains unclear. CDR3 size: 14 residues. V shed 3 bases and J shed 6 bases, with 11 bases lying between them. Germline V CDR1 and CDR2: MNHEY, SVGAGI. CDR3 loop: CASSYKSLAGELFF. CDR3 sequence (DNA): TGTGCCAGCAGTTATAAGAGCCTCGCCGGGGAGCTGTTTTTT.

This clonotype was seen at least ten times. The chain uses TRBV20-1 and TRBJ2-1; tentatively, D is TRBD1 (8 bases). Germline V gene sequence: CDR1 DFQATT, CDR2 SNEGSKA (reference sequence). CDR3 length: 14 residues. Trimming cost V 6 bases and J 8 bases, with 20 bases left between them. CDR3 amino acids: CSADTGGAYDEQFF. CDR3 DNA sequence: TGCAGTGCCGACACAGGGGGGGCCTATGATGAGCAGTTCTTC.

CDR3 in DNA: TGTGCCAGCGGGGGGGGCCGCTCAGATACGCAGTATTTT. The encoded protein is CASGGGRSDTQYF. The V call is TRBV7-3, the J call TRBJ2-3; possible D gene TRBD2, 7 bases. The CDR3 contains 13 residues. Germline V gene data show CDR1 as SGHTA and CDR2 as FQGTGA. Trimming pared 8 bases from V and 4 bases from J, leaving 13 bases between.

This chain uses TRBV5-4 with TRBJ1-2, with D hard to call. Trimming removed 2 bases from V and 7 bases from J, with 12 bases in between. Per germline, CDR1 SGHNT and CDR2 YYREEE (reference sequence). The CDR3 extends over 13 amino acids. CDR3 region: CASSFTRSGGYTF. The CDR3 DNA sequence: TGTGCCAGCAGCTTCACCCGGTCGGGTGGCTACACCTTC.

This clonotype was seen at least ten times. The chain employs TRBV2 and TRBJ1-5, with 8 nucleotides matching TRBD1. The germline V gene encodes CDR1 SNHLY and CDR2 FYNNEI. The CDR3 consists of 16 residues. Trimming cost V 5 bases and J 7 bases; bases outside gene matches: 13. The CDR3 DNA is TGTGCCAGCAGTCCACAGGGGGTGAGAAGGAGCCAGCCCCAGCATTTT. Translating gives CASSPQGVRRSQPQHF.

Ten or more counts support this clonotype. V usage is TRBV27 and J usage is TRBJ1-1; D gene ambiguous. Germline V gene data show CDR1 as MNHEY and CDR2 as SMNVEV (reference sequence). The CDR3 is 14 amino acids. With 4 bases removed from V and 4 bases from J, the gap between germline ends came to 13 bases. Here the CDR3 reads CASSYGGVGTEAFF. The CDR3 DNA is TGTGCCAGCAGTTACGGTGGGGTGGGCACTGAAGCTTTCTTT.

This clonotype was observed a handful of times. This chain uses TRBV18 with TRBJ2-7, with D perhaps being TRBD1 or TRBD2 (6 bases each). Trimming took 6 bases from V and 5 from J, leaving 11 bases between them. This CDR3 has 12 residues. Germline-derived CDR1 and CDR2 are KGHSH and LQKENI. CDR3 in amino acids: CASSPGAHEQYF. CDR3 sequence (DNA): TGTGCCAGCTCCCCGGGGGCGCACGAGCAGTACTTC.

This clonotype was picked up a small number of times. This sequence joins TRBV5-4 and TRBJ2-3, with 7 bases that match TRBD2. From germline, CDR1 is SGHNT and CDR2 YYREEE (reference sequence). V lost 0 bases to trimming and J lost 0 bases; unmatched junction nucleotides: 7. The CDR3 has 17 residues. The CDR3 spells CASSLGVGGISTDTQYF. In DNA form, the CDR3 reads TGTGCCAGCAGCTTGGGGGTCGGGGGGATCAGCACAGATACGCAGTATTTT.

This clonotype was counted at least ten times. The rearrangement links TRBV4-2 to TRBJ2-2, with TRBD2 as a possible D gene (6 bases). The CDR3 length is 17 residues. The germline gives CDR1 LGHNA, CDR2 YNFKEQ. Trimming pared 7 bases from V and 1 base from J, leaving 19 bases between. CDR3 in amino acids: CASIPGGPSQNTGELFF. CDR3 coding DNA: TGTGCCAGCATTCCCGGAGGGCCCTCACAGAACACCGGGGAGCTGTTTTTT.

A few counts support this clonotype. The rearrangement links TRBV20-1 to TRBJ1-1; D remains ambiguous. The CDR3 runs 15 residues. CDR1 and CDR2 (germline): DFQATT, SNEGSKA (reference sequence). V was shortened by 5 bases and J by 1 base, with 17 bases between the two germline ends. The DNA of the CDR3 is TGCAGTGCTCCTGGATGGCGGAGAGAGAACACTGAAGCTTTCTTT. Amino acid sequence: CSAPGWRRENTEAFF.

This clonotype occurred many times. The rearrangement uses TRBV14 and TRBJ2-3; D might be TRBD2 (5 bases). This CDR3 spans 16 amino acids. The germline CDR1 and CDR2 sequences are SGHDN and FVKESK. Trimming took off 4 bases at V and 4 bases at J, with 18 bases between the two ends. DNA for the CDR3: TGTGCCAGCAGCCCGAGAGTCGGTCGAGGGCCAGATACGCAGTATTTT. Its protein is CASSPRVGRGPDTQYF.

This clonotype appeared a few times. The chain links TRBV12-3 or TRBV12-4 to TRBJ1-1, with 7 bases fitting TRBD1. The V and J ends lost 7 bases and 5 bases, in that order; junction bases with no gene match: 10. The CDR3 is made up of 14 amino acids. CDR3 DNA: TGTGCCAGCATCCTAAGACAGGGAGGGACTGAAGCTTTCTTT. Encoded protein: CASILRQGGTEAFF.

This clonotype was seen a few times. Possible read error: a much larger clone is one base away. The rearrangement uses TRBV7-9 and TRBJ1-5, with D possibly being TRBD1 (6 bases). The CDR3 sequence is 14 residues long. Trimming took 1 base from V and 6 from J, leaving 10 bases between them. Germline V gene data show CDR1 as SEHNR and CDR2 as FQNEAQ (reference sequence). In DNA, the CDR3 is TGTGCCAGCAGCTTAGGGGGGCCAGCTCAGCCCCAGCATTTT. Translation gives CASSLGGPAQPQHF.

This clonotype was counted at least ten times. The chain uses TRBV10-3 and TRBJ1-1; D might be TRBD1 (5 bases). V lost 9 bases to trimming and J lost 1 base, with 15 bases between them. The CDR3 contains 14 residues. The V gene's germline CDR1 is ENHRY and CDR2 SYGVKD. In DNA form, the CDR3 reads TGTGCCATTGAATCGGGACGCCAGAACACTGAAGCTTTCTTT. Protein sequence: CAIESGRQNTEAFF.

This clonotype has at least ten counts. The V and J genes are TRBV19 and TRBJ2-5; 7 positions match TRBD2. The trim removed 7 bases at V and 5 bases at J, leaving 7 bases unmatched. CDR3 size: 13 residues. Per germline, CDR1 LNHDA and CDR2 SQIVND (reference sequence). The CDR3 loop is CASNRAGYETQYF. CDR3 nucleotide sequence: TGTGCCAGTAACCGAGCGGGATATGAGACCCAGTACTTC.

The rearrangement uses TRBV2 and TRBJ2-2, with a weak D call TRBD1 (6 bases). The germline V gene encodes CDR1 SNHLY and CDR2 FYNNEI. V lost 6 bases and J 7 bases, leaving 12 bases between the germline ends. The CDR3 length is 13 residues. The CDR3 bases are TGTGCCAGCAGCGTCCCGGGACACGGGGAGCTGTTTTTT. Translated: CASSVPGHGELFF. The whole variable domain, remainder taken from reference TRBV2 and TRBJ2-2, is EPEVTQTPSHQVTQMGQEVILRCVPISNHLYFYWYRQILGQKVEFLVSFYNNEISEKSEIFDDQFSVERPDGSNFTLKIRSTKLEDSAMYFCASSVPGHGELFFGEGSRLTVL.

The chain uses TRBV5-8 and TRBJ1-2; D not certain. The CDR3 is 15 residues long. V lost 4 bases to trimming and J lost 5 bases, with 18 bases between them. Germline lookup yields CDR1 SGHTS and CDR2 YDEGEE. CDR3 amino acids: CASSARASPMYGYTF. Written as DNA, the CDR3 is TGTGCCAGCAGCGCGCGGGCGTCTCCGATGTATGGCTACACCTTC. The full variable domain, in which reference TRBV5-8 and TRBJ1-2 provide the parts outside the CDR3, is EAGVTQSPTHLIKTRGQQATLRCSPISGHTSVYWYQQALGLGLQFLLWYDEGEERNRGNFPPRFSGRQFPNYSSELNVNALELEDSALYLCASSARASPMYGYTFGSGTRLTVV.

In this sample, this clonotype turned up a few times. The V and J genes are TRBV2 and TRBJ2-2; possible D gene TRBD1, 6 bases. Per the germline V gene, CDR1 is SNHLY and CDR2 is FYNNEI. The CDR3 spans 15 residues. Trimming took off 7 bases at V and 5 bases at J, with 17 bases between the two ends. This chain's CDR3 is CASTNTGSYTGELFF. The CDR3 coding sequence is TGTGCCAGCACCAATACAGGGTCTTATACCGGGGAGCTGTTTTTT.

This clonotype showed up many times. The chain uses TRBV6-1 and TRBJ1-1; 7 bases match TRBD1. Unmatched junction bases numbered 7, after V lost 9 bases and J lost 6 bases. Looked up from germline, CDR1 is MNHNS and CDR2 is SASEGT. The CDR3 totals 12 residues. The DNA of the CDR3 is TGTGCCAGTAAAAGGGGGCAGGCTGAAGCTTTCTTT. Protein sequence: CASKRGQAEAFF.

This clonotype was counted at least ten times. This sequence joins TRBV11-2 and TRBJ2-3; 9 bases agree with TRBD1. Per the germline V gene, CDR1 is SGHAT and CDR2 is FQNNGV. The junction had 6 bases not matched to a gene; V was cut back by 0 bases and J by 2 bases. The length of the CDR3 is 17 residues. This CDR3 reads CASSLDQQGANTDTQYF. CDR3 in DNA: TGTGCCAGCAGCTTAGATCAACAGGGGGCAAACACAGATACGCAGTATTTT.